The entry below describes one T cell receptor (beta chain). Original analysis: Nucleated cell counts were estimated from reference gene primer amplification. Method: immunoSEQ multiplex PCR; TCRdb's copy keeps in-frame clones and lacks some. That table furnishes V, J and clone size, whereas the DNA furnished D and trimming. The table lists a few hundred thousand clones, about 80% of them singletons, with about 2.4% in the top ten. This entry comes from a study of blood T cell repertoires in COVID-19. Study summary: From T cells, B-cell-depleted T cells, or PBMCs came the material, which was cDNA or gDNA.

Per germline, CDR1 SGHRS and CDR2 YFSETQ. This CDR3 has 15 amino acids. V was shortened by 4 bases and J by 1 base, with 14 bases between the two germline ends. The sample comprised peripheral blood. This receptor was obtained from a woman aged 55-69 years with acute or convalescent COVID-19. The chain uses TRBV5-1 and TRBJ1-1; D is possibly TRBD1 (5 bases). The CDR3 reads CASSTRGVENTEAFF. The DNA of the CDR3 is TGCGCCAGCAGCACCCGGGGGGTCGAGAACACTGAAGCTTTCTTT.